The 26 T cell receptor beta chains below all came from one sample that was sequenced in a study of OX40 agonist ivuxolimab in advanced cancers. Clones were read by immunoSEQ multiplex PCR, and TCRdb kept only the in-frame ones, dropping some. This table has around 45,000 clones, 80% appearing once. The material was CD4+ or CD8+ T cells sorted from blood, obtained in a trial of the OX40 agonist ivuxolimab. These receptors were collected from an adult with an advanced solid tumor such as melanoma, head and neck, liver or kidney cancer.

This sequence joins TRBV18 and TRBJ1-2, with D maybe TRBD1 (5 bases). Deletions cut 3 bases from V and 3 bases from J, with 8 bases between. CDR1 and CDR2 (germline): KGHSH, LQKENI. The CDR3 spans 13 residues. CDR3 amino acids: CASSPQTDYGYTF. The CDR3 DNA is TGTGCCAGCTCACCCCAGACAGACTATGGCTACACCTTC.

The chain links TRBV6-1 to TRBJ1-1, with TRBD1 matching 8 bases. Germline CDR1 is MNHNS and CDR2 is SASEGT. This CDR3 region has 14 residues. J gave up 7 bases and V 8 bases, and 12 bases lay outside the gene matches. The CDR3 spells CASARQGSDGEAFF. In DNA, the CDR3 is TGTGCCAGCGCCCGACAGGGGTCTGACGGTGAAGCTTTCTTT.

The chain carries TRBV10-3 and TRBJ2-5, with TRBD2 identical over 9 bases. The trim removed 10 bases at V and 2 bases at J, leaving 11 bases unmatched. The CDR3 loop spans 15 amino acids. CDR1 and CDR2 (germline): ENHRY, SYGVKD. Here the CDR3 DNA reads TGTGCCACCCGATCTGACCTAGCGGGGCAAGAGACCCAGTACTTC. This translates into CATRSDLAGQETQYF.

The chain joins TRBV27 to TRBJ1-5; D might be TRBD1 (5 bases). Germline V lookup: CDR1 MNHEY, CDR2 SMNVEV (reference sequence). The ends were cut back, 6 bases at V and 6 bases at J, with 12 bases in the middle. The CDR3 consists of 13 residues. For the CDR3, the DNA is TGTGCCAGCAGGAGCAGGGATCGTCAGCCCCAGCATTTT. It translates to CASRSRDRQPQHF.

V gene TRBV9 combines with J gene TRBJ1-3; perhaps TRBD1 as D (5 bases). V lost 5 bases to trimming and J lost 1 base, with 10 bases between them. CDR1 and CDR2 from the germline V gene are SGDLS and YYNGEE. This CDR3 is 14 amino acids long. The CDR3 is CASREQASGNTIYF. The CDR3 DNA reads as TGTGCCAGCAGGGAACAGGCTTCTGGAAACACCATATATTTT.

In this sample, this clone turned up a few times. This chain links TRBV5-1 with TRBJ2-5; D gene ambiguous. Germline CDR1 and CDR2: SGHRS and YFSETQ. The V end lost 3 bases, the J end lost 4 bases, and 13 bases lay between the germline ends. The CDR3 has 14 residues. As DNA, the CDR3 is TGCGCCAGCAGCTCAAATGCGTTAAGAGAGACCCAGTACTTC. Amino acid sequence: CASSSNALRETQYF.

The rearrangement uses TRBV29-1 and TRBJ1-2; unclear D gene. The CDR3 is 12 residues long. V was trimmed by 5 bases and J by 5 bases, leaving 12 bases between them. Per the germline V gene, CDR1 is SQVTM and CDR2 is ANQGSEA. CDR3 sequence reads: CSVPTGKYGYTF. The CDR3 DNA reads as TGCAGCGTTCCCACCGGCAAATATGGCTACACCTTC.

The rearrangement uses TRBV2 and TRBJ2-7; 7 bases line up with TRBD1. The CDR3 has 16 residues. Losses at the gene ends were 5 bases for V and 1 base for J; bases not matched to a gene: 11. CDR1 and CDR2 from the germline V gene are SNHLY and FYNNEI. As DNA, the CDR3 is TGTGCCAGCAGTCTACCGACAGGGACCGGATCCTACGAGCAGTACTTC. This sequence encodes CASSLPTGTGSYEQYF.

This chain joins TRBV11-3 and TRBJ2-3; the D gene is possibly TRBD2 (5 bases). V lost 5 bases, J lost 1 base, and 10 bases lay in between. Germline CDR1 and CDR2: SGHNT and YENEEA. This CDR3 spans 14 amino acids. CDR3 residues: CASSRNGGTDTQYF. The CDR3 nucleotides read TGTGCCAGCAGCCGTAACGGGGGCACAGATACGCAGTATTTT. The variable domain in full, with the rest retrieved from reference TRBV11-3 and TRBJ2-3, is EAGVVQSPRYKIIEKKQPVAFWCNPISGHNTLYWYLQNLGQGPELLIRYENEEAVDDSQLPKDRFSAERLKGVDSTLKIQPAELGDSAVYLCASSRNGGTDTQYFGPGTRLTVL.

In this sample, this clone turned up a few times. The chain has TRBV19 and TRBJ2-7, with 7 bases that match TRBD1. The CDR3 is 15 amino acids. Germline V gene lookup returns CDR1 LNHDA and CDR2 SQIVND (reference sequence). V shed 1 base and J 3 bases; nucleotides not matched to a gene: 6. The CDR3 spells CASSIGRQGIYEQYF. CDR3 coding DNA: TGTGCCAGTAGTATAGGTCGACAGGGAATCTACGAGCAGTACTTC.

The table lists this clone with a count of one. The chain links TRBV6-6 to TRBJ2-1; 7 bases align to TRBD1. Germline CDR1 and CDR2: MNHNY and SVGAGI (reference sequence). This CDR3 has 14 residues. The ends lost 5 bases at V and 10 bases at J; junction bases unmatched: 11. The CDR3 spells CASSDRERGKEQFF. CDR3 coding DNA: TGTGCCAGCAGTGACAGGGAGAGGGGCAAAGAGCAGTTCTTC.

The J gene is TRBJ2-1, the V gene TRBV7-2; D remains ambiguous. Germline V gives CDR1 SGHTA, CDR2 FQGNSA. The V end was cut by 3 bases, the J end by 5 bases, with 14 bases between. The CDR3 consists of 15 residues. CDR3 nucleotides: TGTGCCAGCAGCTTCCTGGGTCCTGGTCACAATGAGCAGTTCTTC. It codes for CASSFLGPGHNEQFF.

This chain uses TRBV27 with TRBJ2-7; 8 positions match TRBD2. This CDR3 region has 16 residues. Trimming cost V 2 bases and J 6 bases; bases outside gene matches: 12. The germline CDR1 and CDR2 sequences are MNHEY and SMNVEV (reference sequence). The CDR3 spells CASSLTTRTSFFEQYF. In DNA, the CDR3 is TGTGCCAGCAGTTTAACGACTAGGACTAGCTTTTTCGAGCAGTACTTC.

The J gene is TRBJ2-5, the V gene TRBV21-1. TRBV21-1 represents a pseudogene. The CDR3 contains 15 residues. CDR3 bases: TGTGCCAGCAGCCCCCAAAGAACGTTTCAAGAGACCCAGTACTTC. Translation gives CASSPQRTFQETQYF.

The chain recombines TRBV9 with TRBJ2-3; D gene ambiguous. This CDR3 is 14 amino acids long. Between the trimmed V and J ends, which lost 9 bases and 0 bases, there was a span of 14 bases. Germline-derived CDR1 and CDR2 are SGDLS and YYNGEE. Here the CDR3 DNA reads TGTGCCACCTCGGCCCGCCCTAGCACAGATACGCAGTATTTT. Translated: CATSARPSTDTQYF.

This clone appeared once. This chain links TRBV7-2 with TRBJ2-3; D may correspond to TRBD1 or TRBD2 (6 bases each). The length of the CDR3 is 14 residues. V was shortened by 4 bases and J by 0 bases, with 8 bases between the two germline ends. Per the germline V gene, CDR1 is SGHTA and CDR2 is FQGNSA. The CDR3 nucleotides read TGTGCCAGCAGCTGGGGGGCTAGCACAGATACGCAGTATTTT. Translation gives CASSWGASTDTQYF. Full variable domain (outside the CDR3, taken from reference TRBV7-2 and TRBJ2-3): GAGVSQSPSNKVTEKGKDVELRCDPISGHTALYWYRQSLGQGLEFLIYFQGNSAPDKSGLPSDRFSAERTGGSVSTLTIQRTQQEDSAVYLCASSWGASTDTQYFGPGTRLTVL.

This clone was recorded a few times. The CDR3 reads CSVANTGELFF. CDR3 DNA: TGCAGCGTTGCCAACACCGGGGAGCTGTTTTTT. The rearrangement joins TRBV29-1 to TRBJ2-2; no definite D call. Germline CDR1 SQVTM, CDR2 ANQGSEA. The CDR3 is 11 residues long. V lost 4 bases and J 2 bases, leaving 2 bases between the germline ends.

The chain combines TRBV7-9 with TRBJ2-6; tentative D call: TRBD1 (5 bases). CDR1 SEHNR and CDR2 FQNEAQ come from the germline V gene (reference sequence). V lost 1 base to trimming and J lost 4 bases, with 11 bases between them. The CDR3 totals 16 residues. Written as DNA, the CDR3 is TGTGCCAGCAGCTTAGGACTTCGGACAGGGGCCAACGTCCTGACTTTC. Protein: CASSLGLRTGANVLTF.

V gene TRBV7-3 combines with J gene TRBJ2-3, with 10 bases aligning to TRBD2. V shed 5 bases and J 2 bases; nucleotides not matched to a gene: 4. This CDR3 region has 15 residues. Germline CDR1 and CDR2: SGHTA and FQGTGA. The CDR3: CASSPSGSTTDTQYF. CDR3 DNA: TGTGCCAGCAGCCCTAGCGGGAGTACCACAGATACGCAGTATTTT.

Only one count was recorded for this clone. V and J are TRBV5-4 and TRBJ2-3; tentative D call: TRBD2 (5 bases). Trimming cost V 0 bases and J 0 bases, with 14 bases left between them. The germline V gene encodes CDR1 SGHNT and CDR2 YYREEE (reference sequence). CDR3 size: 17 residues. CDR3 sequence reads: CASSLGRGQSSTDTQYF. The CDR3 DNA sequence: TGTGCCAGCAGCTTGGGCAGAGGGCAATCTAGCACAGATACGCAGTATTTT.

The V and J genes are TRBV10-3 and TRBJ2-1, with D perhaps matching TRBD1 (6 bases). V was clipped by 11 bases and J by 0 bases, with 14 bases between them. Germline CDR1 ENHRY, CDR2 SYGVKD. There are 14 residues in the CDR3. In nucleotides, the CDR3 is TGTGCCTTGGGGGCAGGGAGCTCCTACAATGAGCAGTTCTTC. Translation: CALGAGSSYNEQFF.

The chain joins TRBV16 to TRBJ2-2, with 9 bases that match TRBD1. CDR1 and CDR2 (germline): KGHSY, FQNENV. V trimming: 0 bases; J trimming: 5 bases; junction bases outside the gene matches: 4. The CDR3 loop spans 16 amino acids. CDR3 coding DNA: TGTGCCAGCAGCCAATCTGACAGGGGGTTGACCGGGGAGCTGTTTTTT. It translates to CASSQSDRGLTGELFF.

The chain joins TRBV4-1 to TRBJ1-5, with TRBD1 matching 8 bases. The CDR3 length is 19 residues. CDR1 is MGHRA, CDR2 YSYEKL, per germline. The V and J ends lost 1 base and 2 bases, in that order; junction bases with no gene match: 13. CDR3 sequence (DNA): TGCGCCAGCAGCCAAGGGGGAGGGTCGGGGACAGGAGGCAATCAGCCCCAGCATTTT. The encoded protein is CASSQGGGSGTGGNQPQHF.

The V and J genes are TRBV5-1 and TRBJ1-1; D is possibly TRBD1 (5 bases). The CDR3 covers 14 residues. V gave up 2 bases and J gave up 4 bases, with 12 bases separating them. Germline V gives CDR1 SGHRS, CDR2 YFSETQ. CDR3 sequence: CASSLSGTGTEAFF. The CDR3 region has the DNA TGCGCCAGCAGCTTATCCGGGACGGGCACTGAAGCTTTCTTT.

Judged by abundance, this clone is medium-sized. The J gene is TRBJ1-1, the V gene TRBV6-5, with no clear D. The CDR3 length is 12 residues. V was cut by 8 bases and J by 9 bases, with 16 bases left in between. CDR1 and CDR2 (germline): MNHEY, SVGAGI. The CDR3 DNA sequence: TGTGCCAGCGTTAATGGGCAGACTAAAGCTTTCTTT. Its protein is CASVNGQTKAFF.

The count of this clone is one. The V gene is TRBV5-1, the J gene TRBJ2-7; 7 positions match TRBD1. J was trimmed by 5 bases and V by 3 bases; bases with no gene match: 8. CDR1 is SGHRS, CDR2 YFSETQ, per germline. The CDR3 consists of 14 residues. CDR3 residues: CASSSQTGIDEQYF. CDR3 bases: TGCGCCAGCAGCTCCCAGACAGGGATCGACGAGCAGTACTTC.